The 21 T cell receptor beta chains below all came from one sample that was sequenced in a study of response to subunit inactivated influenza vaccine. TCRdb fed the RT-PCR reads into MiXCR, producing one record per CDR3 protein. Among around 710,000 distinct CDR3 sequences listed, roughly 14% were seen once. The starting material was PBMCs from blood, obtained 14 to 15 days before vaccination. The receptors shown here come from a man between 50 and 59 years old who received an inactivated influenza vaccine.

The gene calls are TRBV6-2 or TRBV6-3 and TRBJ1-2; D possibly corresponds to TRBD1 (5 bases). The CDR3 has 16 residues. The V end lost 7 bases, the J end lost 4 bases, and 22 bases lay between the germline ends. Germline values: CDR1 MNHEY, CDR2 SVGEGT. CDR3: CASTDQGRHQGYGYTF. CDR3 DNA: TGTGCCAGCACCGACCAAGGGAGGCACCAGGGCTATGGCTACACCTTC.

This clonotype was counted only a few times. This chain links TRBV20-1 with TRBJ2-1; D may be TRBD1 (6 bases). The V and J ends lost 0 bases and 4 bases respectively, with 16 bases between them. Germline values: CDR1 DFQATT, CDR2 SNEGSKA (reference sequence). This CDR3 is 16 amino acids long. CDR3 amino acids: CSARDVGSGAYNEQFF. CDR3 nucleotide sequence: TGCAGTGCTAGAGACGTAGGGTCAGGGGCATACAATGAGCAGTTCTTC.

The V gene is TRBV4-3, the J gene TRBJ2-1; D tentatively reads TRBD1 or TRBD2 (5 bases each). Trimming took off 4 bases at V and 2 bases at J, with 15 bases between the two ends. In germline, CDR1 is LGHNA, CDR2 YSLEER. This CDR3 spans 16 amino acids. The CDR3 protein is CASSLSGSGTYNEQFF. For the CDR3, the DNA is TGCGCCAGCAGCCTCTCAGGGTCCGGGACCTACAATGAGCAGTTCTTC.

This clonotype was detected many times. The chain combines TRBV29-1 with TRBJ2-7, with D perhaps TRBD2 (6 bases). Germline CDR1 is SQVTM and CDR2 is ANQGSEA. This CDR3 is built from 11 residues. V was pared by 6 bases and J by 1 base, with 7 bases between. The chain's CDR3 is CSVGGSYEQYF. CDR3 bases: TGCAGCGTGGGAGGATCCTACGAGCAGTACTTC.

The table lists this clonotype with a few counts. V gene TRBV6-2 or TRBV6-3 combines with J gene TRBJ2-7; 9 nucleotides agree with TRBD2. V shed 6 bases, J shed 5 bases, and the junction held 17 bases outside the gene matches. In germline, CDR1 is MNHEY, CDR2 SVGEGT. This CDR3 is built from 17 residues. The CDR3 DNA sequence: TGTGCCAGCAGCCTACCTAGCGGGATGACACTGCACGACGAGCAGTACTTC. Amino acid sequence: CASSLPSGMTLHDEQYF.

The rearrangement uses TRBV25-1 and TRBJ1-6; weak D call: TRBD1 (5 bases). The CDR3 covers 17 residues. Trimming removed 3 bases from V and 4 bases from J, with 16 bases in between. CDR1 MGHDK and CDR2 SYGVNS come from the germline V gene. CDR3 bases: TGTGCCAGCAGTGATTTTGGGGGAGGGACGTATAATTCACCCCTCCACTTT. Amino acids: CASSDFGGGTYNSPLHF.

In this sample, this clonotype turned up a few times. The chain has TRBV11-2 and TRBJ2-2; the D gene is possibly TRBD1 (7 bases). Germline V gives CDR1 SGHAT, CDR2 FQNNGV. V was trimmed by 5 bases and J by 7 bases, leaving 17 bases between them. CDR3 length: 15 residues. CDR3 amino acids: CASSPRRGTVGELFF. The CDR3 DNA reads as TGTGCCAGCAGCCCCAGACGCGGGACAGTCGGGGAGCTGTTTTTT.

The chain employs TRBV29-1 and TRBJ1-2, with D possibly matching TRBD1 (6 bases). The germline gives CDR1 SQVTM, CDR2 ANQGSEA. This CDR3 has 14 residues. V lost 3 bases and J lost 4, with 15 bases in between. Here the CDR3 DNA reads TGCAGCGTTGACTCGACGGGGGCTGGCTATGGCTACACCTTC. It encodes CSVDSTGAGYGYTF.

This clonotype was observed a handful of times. V is TRBV20-1 and J is TRBJ2-7; D is possibly TRBD2 (5 bases). CDR1 DFQATT and CDR2 SNEGSKA come from the germline V gene (reference sequence). This CDR3 is built from 13 residues. Trimming left V 0 bases short and J 4 bases short, with 10 bases between. CDR3 coding DNA: TGCAGTGCTAGAGATCTCACTAGTTACGAGCAGTACTTC. Translating it yields CSARDLTSYEQYF.

This clonotype has just a few counts. V gene TRBV3-1 combines with J gene TRBJ1-5; TRBD1 agrees at 8 bases. CDR1 is LGHDT and CDR2 is YNNKEL in the germline V gene (reference sequence). Trimming took 4 bases from V and 6 from J; bases not matched to a gene: 8. CDR3 size: 15 residues. As DNA, the CDR3 is TGTGCCAGCAGCCCAGCCTCAGGGGGCTCTCAGCCCCAGCATTTT. This gives the protein CASSPASGGSQPQHF.

CDR3 in amino acids: CASARQGIETQYF. In nucleotides, the CDR3 is TGTGCCAGCGCTCGACAGGGAATAGAGACCCAGTACTTC. This rearrangement joins TRBV6-2 or TRBV6-3 to TRBJ2-5; 7 bases match TRBD1. CDR3 length: 13 residues. V shed 8 bases, J shed 4 bases, and the junction held 7 bases outside the gene matches. Germline V gene sequence: CDR1 MNHEY, CDR2 SVGEGT.

This clonotype was seen ten or more times. V gene TRBV4-1 combines with J gene TRBJ1-5; TRBD1 matches at 7 bases. Germline CDR1 and CDR2: MGHRA and YSYEKL. The CDR3 totals 15 residues. The V and J ends lost 4 bases and 3 bases, in that order; junction bases with no gene match: 6. The DNA for the CDR3 is TGCGCCAGCAGCCTCCTCGGGACAGCCAATCAGCCCCAGCATTTT. Its protein product is CASSLLGTANQPQHF.

CDR3 protein: CASSQGWTAYSNQPQHF. The CDR3 DNA reads TGTGCCAGCAGCCAAGGATGGACAGCATATAGCAATCAGCCCCAGCATTTT. The chain joins TRBV14 to TRBJ1-5; possibly TRBD1 for D (6 bases). The CDR3 is 17 residues long. Germline V lookup: CDR1 SGHDN, CDR2 FVKESK. V was trimmed by 1 base and J by 0 bases, leaving 13 bases between them.

This clonotype came up a few times. This chain uses TRBV10-3 with TRBJ2-5, with D perhaps TRBD2 (5 bases). This CDR3 comprises 13 residues. V lost 3 bases and J 4 bases, leaving 9 bases between the germline ends. Germline V gene data show CDR1 as ENHRY and CDR2 as SYGVKD. The DNA for the CDR3 is TGTGCCATCAGTGACGACTACCTAGAGACCCAGTACTTC. This encodes CAISDDYLETQYF.

There are a few counts of this clonotype. The chain uses TRBV7-2 and TRBJ2-3; D is possibly TRBD2 (5 bases). Germline values: CDR1 SGHTA, CDR2 FQGNSA. V lost 0 bases and J 2 bases, leaving 18 bases between the germline ends. The CDR3 runs to 18 residues. This CDR3 is CASSLARVSEIDTDTQYF. CDR3 coding DNA: TGTGCCAGCAGCTTAGCGCGTGTTAGCGAGATAGACACAGATACGCAGTATTTT.

The chain couples TRBV10-3 to TRBJ2-7; TRBD1 agrees at 9 bases. The CDR3 loop spans 14 amino acids. Germline V gives CDR1 ENHRY, CDR2 SYGVKD. With 4 bases clipped from V and 6 bases from J, the junction kept 7 bases outside the gene matches. The CDR3 region has the DNA TGTGCCATCAGTGGGCGGACAGGGGAGGGCGAGCAGTACTTC. Translating gives CAISGRTGEGEQYF.

This clonotype was recorded a few times. The V call is TRBV20-1, the J call TRBJ1-5; D gene unclear. There are 12 residues in the CDR3. Germline V gene data show CDR1 as DFQATT and CDR2 as SNEGSKA (reference sequence). Deletions cut 6 bases from V and 5 bases from J, with 11 bases between. The CDR3 here is CSATLLDQPQHF. Written as DNA, the CDR3 is TGCAGTGCGACTCTCCTGGATCAGCCCCAGCATTTT.

The CDR3, as DNA: TGTGCCAGCAGCCAAGACCCGCAGGGCTTTACTAACTATGGCTACACCTTC. Encoded protein: CASSQDPQGFTNYGYTF. The chain joins TRBV4-2 to TRBJ1-2; perhaps TRBD1 as D (5 bases). V gave up 0 bases and J gave up 0 bases, with 14 bases separating them. CDR3 length: 17 residues. Germline CDR1 reads LGHNA; CDR2 reads YNFKEQ.

The rearrangement links TRBV9 to TRBJ2-2; D may match TRBD1 or TRBD2 (6 bases each). Trimming stripped 1 base from V and 5 bases from J, with 21 bases between. This CDR3 has 18 residues. Germline CDR1 and CDR2: SGDLS and YYNGEE. Here the CDR3 DNA reads TGTGCCAGCAGCGTAACACAGGGAGGCCACCTCGGGACCGGGGAGCTGTTTTTT. Amino acids: CASSVTQGGHLGTGELFF.

There are a few counts of this clonotype. The chain has TRBV6-2 or TRBV6-3 and TRBJ2-7, with TRBD1 matching 7 bases. The CDR3 runs 13 residues. Germline values: CDR1 MNHEY, CDR2 SVGEGT. J was trimmed by 4 bases and V by 8 bases; bases with no gene match: 8. CDR3 bases: TGTGCCAGCGAATGGGACAGCGGATACGAGCAGTACTTC. This translates into CASEWDSGYEQYF.

The genes are TRBV2 and TRBJ2-1, with 11 bases that match TRBD2. V trimming: 6 bases; J trimming: 9 bases; junction bases outside the gene matches: 7. CDR3 length: 14 amino acids. Germline V gene data show CDR1 as SNHLY and CDR2 as FYNNEI. CDR3 DNA sequence: TGTGCCAGCAGCCGAGGTAGCGGGAGGGCTGAGCAGTTCTTC. It is translated as CASSRGSGRAEQFF. Combining the CDR3 with reference TRBV2 and TRBJ2-1 gives the whole variable domain EPEVTQTPSHQVTQMGQEVILRCVPISNHLYFYWYRQILGQKVEFLVSFYNNEISEKSEIFDDQFSVERPDGSNFTLKIRSTKLEDSAMYFCASSRGSGRAEQFFGPGTRLTVL.